The rows below give T cell receptor beta chains drawn from one sample of a study of cytomegalovirus exposure and HLA in healthy donors. Profiling relied on immunoSEQ multiplex PCR, and the TCRdb table lists in-frame clones only, not all of them. This sample has 200,000 to 250,000 clones; about three quarters occur once, and the top ten carry roughly 2.5%. Sequenced material: PBMCs. Receptors were obtained from a woman aged 55 to 70 in good health and CMV-seropositive. The CDR3 runs from the conserved cysteine through the conserved F or W. The D gene is left open where the match is weak. The size field is filled for only some rows; it gives once, few, many or a size class.

V gene	clone size	J gene	D gene	CDR3 DNA	CDR3 protein
TRBV28	.	TRBJ2-7	.	TGTGCCAGCAGTCCTGGACTGGGCGGGTACGAGCAGTACTTC	CASSPGLGGYEQYF
TRBV2	.	TRBJ1-1	TRBD1	TGTGCCAGCAGTGGACAGGGCCTAATGAACACTGAAGCTTTCTTT	CASSGQGLMNTEAFF
TRBV18	.	TRBJ2-2	TRBD1	TGTGCCAGCTCACCAAGGGAAGACAGGGGCGGAACCGGGGAGCTGTTTTTT	CASSPREDRGGTGELFF
TRBV30	.	TRBJ2-2	TRBD2	TGTGCCTGGACCCGAACCGGGAGGGAGGCCGGGGAGCTGTTTTTT	CAWTRTGREAGELFF
TRBV5-1	few	TRBJ2-7	TRBD2	TGCGCCAGCAGCTTGGAAGGGACTAGCGGTAGGGGCGAGCAGTACTTC	CASSLEGTSGRGEQYF
TRBV9	.	TRBJ2-5	.	TGTGCCAGCAGCGTAGGTCCTAGCGCCGTCCAAGAGACCCAGTACTTC	CASSVGPSAVQETQYF
TRBV19	.	TRBJ2-7	TRBD1	TGTGCCAGTAGCCTAGGGGACAGCTACGAGCAGTACTTC	CASSLGDSYEQYF
TRBV9	.	TRBJ1-4	TRBD1	TGTGCCAGCAGTCCTGACAGGGCGGAGGGTGAAAAACTGTTTTTT	CASSPDRAEGEKLFF
TRBV10-3	.	TRBJ2-1	TRBD1	TGTGCCATCAGTATTGGACAGGGGGCGGTGAATGAGCAGTTCTTC	CAISIGQGAVNEQFF
TRBV2	.	TRBJ1-1	.	TGTGCCAGCAGTGAGTCGGGGAGGCCTGAAGCTTTCTTT	CASSESGRPEAFF
TRBV4-2	once	TRBJ1-4	.	TGTGCCAGCAGCCAAGTATCCGCCGAGGCGGGCGAAAAACTGTTTTTT	CASSQVSAEAGEKLFF
TRBV30	.	TRBJ2-1	TRBD2	TGTGCCTGGAACTTAGGGGGCGCGGGGGGGAATGAGCAGTTCTTC	CAWNLGGAGGNEQFF
TRBV19	.	TRBJ1-2	TRBD1	TGTGCCAGTAGTAGCCAGGGGGGAGCTAACTATGGCTACACCTTC	CASSSQGGANYGYTF
TRBV11-2	.	TRBJ1-1	.	TGTGCCAGCAGCTTAGTAGAGGGTGGAGTGGAAGCTTTCTTT	CASSLVEGGVEAFF
TRBV10-1	.	TRBJ2-1	TRBD2	TGCGCCAGCTGGGGGACTAGCGGGGTCCTATCATGGAATGAGCAGTTCTTC	CASWGTSGVLSWNEQFF
TRBV18	.	TRBJ2-5	.	TGTGCCAGCTCACCACCGTCACTAGCTCAAGAGACCCAGTACTTC	CASSPPSLAQETQYF
TRBV6-5	once	TRBJ2-1	.	TGTGCCAGCAGTTACTCGCGGTCCTACATCCACAATGAGCAGTTCTTC	CASSYSRSYIHNEQFF
TRBV10-3	.	TRBJ2-3	.	TGTGCCATCAGCGGACTGGGCACAGATACGCAGTATTTT	CAISGLGTDTQYF
TRBV30	.	TRBJ2-5	TRBD1	TGTGCCTGGGGGAGGGACAGGGCAGAGACCCAGTACTTC	CAWGRDRAETQYF
TRBV19	.	TRBJ1-2	TRBD1	TGTGCCAGTACCGATTATCCGGGACAGGGGGCGTATGGCTACACCTTC	CASTDYPGQGAYGYTF
TRBV7-2	.	TRBJ2-5	TRBD1	TGTGCCAGCAGCTTAGAGGGCAGGGGGCTGGAGACCCAGTACTTC	CASSLEGRGLETQYF
TRBV7-2	few	TRBJ2-1	TRBD2	TGTGCCAGCACCATAGGACTAGCGGAATACAATGAGCAGTTCTTC	CASTIGLAEYNEQFF
TRBV11-2	.	TRBJ1-1	.	TGTGCCAGCAGCTTAGTAGGGGGGAACACTGAAGCTTTCTTT	CASSLVGGNTEAFF
TRBV4-2	.	TRBJ2-1	TRBD2	TGTGCCAGCAGCCAAGCCGCAGGGAGGGATGAGCAGTTCTTC	CASSQAAGRDEQFF
TRBV29-1	.	TRBJ2-1	TRBD2	TGCAGCGTTGAAGGCGGGACTAGGGCCGCTGAGCAGTTCTTC	CSVEGGTRAAEQFF
TRBV11-2	.	TRBJ2-7	TRBD1	TGTGCCAGCAGCATTCGACAGGGGGGGCAGTACTTC	CASSIRQGGQYF
TRBV6-1	.	TRBJ1-5	TRBD1	TGTGCCAGCAGTGAACTTTTGCAGGGGGTCGGCCAGCCCCAGCATTTT	CASSELLQGVGQPQHF
TRBV15	.	TRBJ2-3	.	TGTGCCACCGGCAGAGGCGGGGAATACACAGATACGCAGTATTTT	CATGRGGEYTDTQYF
TRBV30	once	TRBJ2-7	TRBD1	TGTGCCTGGAGTGTACCCCCCGGGACAGTGGGGCAACAGTACTTC	CAWSVPPGTVGQQYF
TRBV2	.	TRBJ1-6	.	TGTGCCAGCTCGGGTAATTCACCCCTCCACTTT	CASSGNSPLHF
TRBV5-1	.	TRBJ2-4	TRBD1	TGCGCCAACAGCCCGCGACAGGGGGCGGGAATTCAGTACTTC	CANSPRQGAGIQYF
TRBV18	once	TRBJ1-6	TRBD1	TGTGCCAGCTCCCGATCCGGGACAGCGAATTCACCCCTCCACTTT	CASSRSGTANSPLHF
TRBV11-1	once	TRBJ2-1	TRBD2	TGTGCCAGCAGCTCCGACCCAGCGGGGGGGTCTTCTGAGCAGTTCTTC	CASSSDPAGGSSEQFF
TRBV28	.	TRBJ1-5	TRBD1	TGTGCCAGCAGTTTTCCCAGGGGGCCTGAGCCCCAGCATTTT	CASSFPRGPEPQHF
TRBV20-1	.	TRBJ1-2	.	TGCAGTGCTAGCGAGAGAGGCTACACCTTC	CSASERGYTF
TRBV5-1	.	TRBJ2-3	TRBD2	TGCGCCAGCAGCATTGGGACTAGCAAGGATACGCAGTATTTT	CASSIGTSKDTQYF